The rows below give T cell receptor beta chains drawn from one sample of a study of patients and donors after allogeneic stem cell transplantation. TCRdb used MiXCR to reprocess the RT-PCR reads, holding one entry per CDR3 protein. The sample comprises 6,800 or so distinct CDR3 sequences, approximately 11% of which are singletons, and 53% rests with the top ten. The source material was blood, either unsorted or a sorted T cell fraction (not recorded which). Receptor source: a human donor who was either an allogeneic HSCT recipient or a stem cell or donor lymphocyte infusion donor (not recorded which). It is not recorded whose cells these are; they may come from a transplant donor. The CDR3 runs from the conserved cysteine through the conserved F or W. The order of the fields is D gene, clone size, V gene, J gene, CDR3 DNA, CDR3 protein. A D gene is named only where the DNA matches it firmly. Size is stated for part of the rows, as once, few or many counts, or as a class when the clone is expanded.

D gene: -
clone size: few
V gene: TRBV7-7
J gene: TRBJ1-2
CDR3 DNA: TGTGCCAGCAGCTTAGGTCTCGGGCGGGTGAAGAGAGGCTATGGCTACACCTTC
CDR3 protein: CASSLGLGRVKRGYGYTF

D gene: -
clone size: many
V gene: TRBV2
J gene: TRBJ1-2
CDR3 DNA: TGTGCCAGCAGTGAGGAGGGAAACTATGGCTACACCTTC
CDR3 protein: CASSEEGNYGYTF

D gene: -
clone size: many
V gene: TRBV18
J gene: TRBJ1-2
CDR3 DNA: TGTGCCAGCTCACCGTCGGAATTAGCCTATGGCTACACCTTC
CDR3 protein: CASSPSELAYGYTF

D gene: -
clone size: many
V gene: TRBV5-1
J gene: TRBJ2-3
CDR3 DNA: TGCGCCAGCAGCTTGTACCCCACAGATACGCAGTATTTT
CDR3 protein: CASSLYPTDTQYF

D gene: -
clone size: many
V gene: TRBV3-1
J gene: TRBJ2-3
CDR3 DNA: TGTGCCAGCAGCCAAAGTCCGCCCCAGCAGCAGTATTTT
CDR3 protein: CASSQSPPQQQYF

D gene: -
clone size: -
V gene: TRBV4-3
J gene: TRBJ1-4
CDR3 DNA: TGCGCCAGCAGCCAAGATCGGCAGGGAAAACTGTTTTTT
CDR3 protein: CASSQDRQGKLFF

D gene: -
clone size: many
V gene: TRBV7-9
J gene: TRBJ2-3
CDR3 DNA: TGTGCCAGCAGCTTATCCTTTGCTAGCGAGGGTACGCAGTATTTT
CDR3 protein: CASSLSFASEGTQYF

D gene: -
clone size: -
V gene: TRBV2
J gene: TRBJ2-5
CDR3 DNA: TGTGCCAGCAGCGACACCGCCCGGGAGACCCAGTACTTC
CDR3 protein: CASSDTARETQYF

D gene: TRBD2
clone size: -
V gene: TRBV5-5
J gene: TRBJ2-2
CDR3 DNA: TGTGCCAGCAGTTTAGCGGGGGGTGAGAACACCGGGGAGCTGTTTTTT
CDR3 protein: CASSLAGGENTGELFF

D gene: TRBD1
clone size: many
V gene: TRBV20-1
J gene: TRBJ2-1
CDR3 DNA: TGCAGTGCTCCAAACCGGGACCAGGGGGCCGATGAGCAGTTCTTC
CDR3 protein: CSAPNRDQGADEQFF

D gene: TRBD2
clone size: -
V gene: TRBV7-8
J gene: TRBJ2-7
CDR3 DNA: TGTGCCAGCAGTCCTGGACTAGCGGGATACTACGAGCAGTACTTC
CDR3 protein: CASSPGLAGYYEQYF

D gene: -
clone size: many
V gene: TRBV14
J gene: TRBJ1-2
CDR3 DNA: TGTGCCAGCAGCCAAGATTGGGGGACTATACAAGGCTACACCTTC
CDR3 protein: CASSQDWGTIQGYTF

D gene: TRBD1
clone size: -
V gene: TRBV6-5
J gene: TRBJ2-2
CDR3 DNA: TGTGCCAGCAGCACCGGGACAGGGATTCCCGGGGAGCTGTTTTTT
CDR3 protein: CASSTGTGIPGELFF

D gene: -
clone size: -
V gene: TRBV10-3
J gene: TRBJ1-2
CDR3 DNA: TGTGCCATCAGTAAACCTCGGGAGTATGGCTACACCTTC
CDR3 protein: CAISKPREYGYTF

D gene: -
clone size: many
V gene: TRBV29-1
J gene: TRBJ1-1
CDR3 DNA: TGCAGCGTTGAAGCGGCCGGGACGGTGAACACTGAAGCTTTCTTT
CDR3 protein: CSVEAAGTVNTEAFF

D gene: TRBD1
clone size: few
V gene: TRBV13
J gene: TRBJ2-5
CDR3 DNA: TGTGCCAGCAGCCCAGGGACAGGGCAAGAGACCCAGTACTTC
CDR3 protein: CASSPGTGQETQYF

D gene: -
clone size: -
V gene: TRBV12-3/TRBV12-4
J gene: TRBJ2-2
CDR3 DNA: TGTGCCAGCAGTTTACGGGGGTCCGGGGAGCTGTTTTTT
CDR3 protein: CASSLRGSGELFF

D gene: -
clone size: many
V gene: TRBV7-9
J gene: TRBJ1-3
CDR3 DNA: TGTGCCAGCAGCTTCCGGGGACTAAACACCATATATTTT
CDR3 protein: CASSFRGLNTIYF

D gene: TRBD2
clone size: few
V gene: TRBV7-9
J gene: TRBJ2-1
CDR3 DNA: TGTGCCAGCAGCCACCCTGGACTAGCAGTTGAGCAGTTCTTC
CDR3 protein: CASSHPGLAVEQFF

D gene: -
clone size: many
V gene: TRBV7-9
J gene: TRBJ1-1
CDR3 DNA: TGTGCCAGCAGCTTATGGTCAGAAACTGAAGCTTTCTTT
CDR3 protein: CASSLWSETEAFF

D gene: TRBD2
clone size: few
V gene: TRBV4-3
J gene: TRBJ2-7
CDR3 DNA: TGCGCCAGCAGCCAAGATCGGGACTATATTCTAAAGCAGTACTTC
CDR3 protein: CASSQDRDYILKQYF

D gene: -
clone size: many
V gene: TRBV12-3/TRBV12-4
J gene: TRBJ1-6
CDR3 DNA: TGTGCCATCGGACCCGGGATTAGTTCACCCCTCCACTTT
CDR3 protein: CAIGPGISSPLHF

D gene: TRBD1
clone size: -
V gene: TRBV4-1
J gene: TRBJ1-4
CDR3 DNA: TGCGCCAGCACCTCACCCCGGGGACAGCTTAATGAAAAACTGTTTTTT
CDR3 protein: CASTSPRGQLNEKLFF

D gene: TRBD2
clone size: few
V gene: TRBV4-3
J gene: TRBJ2-3
CDR3 DNA: TGCGCCAGCAGCCAAGATCTACTAGCGGGGAACACAGATACGCAGTATTTT
CDR3 protein: CASSQDLLAGNTDTQYF

D gene: TRBD1
clone size: -
V gene: TRBV19
J gene: TRBJ1-2
CDR3 DNA: TGTGCCAGTACCACCTGGGGGACAGGGGAAAACTATGGCTACACCTTC
CDR3 protein: CASTTWGTGENYGYTF

D gene: TRBD2
clone size: many
V gene: TRBV24-1
J gene: TRBJ2-1
CDR3 DNA: TGTGCCACCAGTGAACCTTCCGGGACTAGCGGGGGGAATGAGCAGTTCTTC
CDR3 protein: CATSEPSGTSGGNEQFF

D gene: TRBD1
clone size: few
V gene: TRBV7-6
J gene: TRBJ1-2
CDR3 DNA: TGTGCCAGCAGTCCTATACAGAACCGGGACAGGGAAAACTATGGCTACACCTTC
CDR3 protein: CASSPIQNRDRENYGYTF

D gene: -
clone size: many
V gene: TRBV12-3/TRBV12-4
J gene: TRBJ2-1
CDR3 DNA: TGTGCCAGCAGAGCACTAACCAGCTACGACAATGAGCAGTTCTTC
CDR3 protein: CASRALTSYDNEQFF

D gene: TRBD1
clone size: many
V gene: TRBV30
J gene: TRBJ1-2
CDR3 DNA: TGTGCCTGGAGCGGGGGACAGGGATGGGGCTACACCTTC
CDR3 protein: CAWSGGQGWGYTF

D gene: -
clone size: few
V gene: TRBV19
J gene: TRBJ1-6
CDR3 DNA: TGTGCCAGTAGTCCCTCAGGGAGATGGAGGAATTCACCCCTCCACTTT
CDR3 protein: CASSPSGRWRNSPLHF

D gene: -
clone size: many
V gene: TRBV19
J gene: TRBJ1-4
CDR3 DNA: TGTGCCAGTAGCCGATTGACAGGACCAACTAATGAAAAACTGTTTTTT
CDR3 protein: CASSRLTGPTNEKLFF

D gene: TRBD2
clone size: many
V gene: TRBV19
J gene: TRBJ2-1
CDR3 DNA: TGTGCCAGTAGTATGCGGCAGGACGGGAGCGGGAGAGGGAATGAGCAGTTCTTC
CDR3 protein: CASSMRQDGSGRGNEQFF

D gene: -
clone size: few
V gene: TRBV7-9
J gene: TRBJ2-1
CDR3 DNA: TGTGCCAGCAGCCCGTTCAGGGCTAGCGTAAAGGGTGAGCAGTTCTTC
CDR3 protein: CASSPFRASVKGEQFF

D gene: -
clone size: few
V gene: TRBV20-1
J gene: TRBJ1-6
CDR3 DNA: TGCAGTGCCGGGGACCTGGGGTCACCCCTCCACTTT
CDR3 protein: CSAGDLGSPLHF

D gene: -
clone size: few
V gene: TRBV7-9
J gene: TRBJ1-6
CDR3 DNA: TGTGCCAGCAGCTTATCGGCCAATAATTCACCCCTCCACTTT
CDR3 protein: CASSLSANNSPLHF

D gene: -
clone size: medium-sized
V gene: TRBV5-1
J gene: TRBJ1-2
CDR3 DNA: TGCGCCAGCAGCCCCTCTGATCCTTTCTTCTATGGCTACACCTTC
CDR3 protein: CASSPSDPFFYGYTF

D gene: TRBD1
clone size: -
V gene: TRBV18
J gene: TRBJ1-6
CDR3 DNA: TGTGCCAGCTCACCACCCGGGACAGTGATCTCACCCCTCCACTTT
CDR3 protein: CASSPPGTVISPLHF

D gene: -
clone size: few
V gene: TRBV7-9
J gene: TRBJ1-3
CDR3 DNA: TGTGCCAGCAGCTTATCCCGATTCAGTTTGGGGGGCAGCGGAAACACCATATATTTT
CDR3 protein: CASSLSRFSLGGSGNTIYF

D gene: -
clone size: -
V gene: TRBV7-9
J gene: TRBJ2-7
CDR3 DNA: TGTGCCAGCCAAGCTTCATTCGGGCGGGGCACCTACGAGCAGTACTTC
CDR3 protein: CASQASFGRGTYEQYF

D gene: TRBD1
clone size: many
V gene: TRBV18
J gene: TRBJ1-5
CDR3 DNA: TGTGCCAGCTCCCCTGACAGGGGCCCCCTTTCTCCCCAGCATTTT
CDR3 protein: CASSPDRGPLSPQHF

D gene: -
clone size: many
V gene: TRBV4-3
J gene: TRBJ2-5
CDR3 DNA: TGCGCCAGCAGCCAAGAGTTTGGAGGACGCTACCAAGAGACCCAGTACTTC
CDR3 protein: CASSQEFGGRYQETQYF

D gene: -
clone size: -
V gene: TRBV12-3/TRBV12-4
J gene: TRBJ2-4
CDR3 DNA: TGTGCCAGCAGTTTAGGGTGGGGGGACCTTAACATTCAGTACTTC
CDR3 protein: CASSLGWGDLNIQYF

D gene: TRBD1
clone size: once
V gene: TRBV7-2
J gene: TRBJ2-2
CDR3 DNA: TGTGCCAGCAGCTTAGTGGTCAGGGGGACCGGGGAGCTGTTTTTT
CDR3 protein: CASSLVVRGTGELFF

D gene: -
clone size: many
V gene: TRBV7-2
J gene: TRBJ2-5
CDR3 DNA: TGTGCCAGCAGCTTATGGCGGACAGAGACCCAGTACTTC
CDR3 protein: CASSLWRTETQYF

D gene: -
clone size: -
V gene: TRBV7-9
J gene: TRBJ2-7
CDR3 DNA: TGTGCCAGCAGCTCCACAGGGAGCTCCTACGAGCAGTACTTC
CDR3 protein: CASSSTGSSYEQYF

D gene: TRBD1
clone size: many
V gene: TRBV30
J gene: TRBJ1-4
CDR3 DNA: TGTGCCTGGAGGGGCCCGGGACAGGGGAAGGAAAAACTGTTTTTT
CDR3 protein: CAWRGPGQGKEKLFF

D gene: -
clone size: many
V gene: TRBV11-2
J gene: TRBJ2-5
CDR3 DNA: TGTGCCAGCAGCTTTACCGGGGAAGAGACCCAGTACTTC
CDR3 protein: CASSFTGEETQYF